The 21 T cell receptor beta chains presented below share a single source sample, sequenced in a study of OX40 agonist ivuxolimab in advanced cancers. Library preparation employed the immunoSEQ multiplex PCR assay. Here the immuneACCESS table is served through TCRdb, limited to in-frame sequences with V and J called. Missing clones are a known gap in these copies; in checked studies unresolved V genes cover under half, and the rest lacks a known reason. For this sample there are 15,000 to 25,000 clones; 85% to 90% appear just once. Of the sample, 50% to 65% falls within the top ten clones. Specimen: CD4+ or CD8+ T cells sorted from blood, collected in a trial of the OX40 agonist ivuxolimab. The source of these receptors is an adult with an advanced solid tumor such as melanoma, head and neck, liver or kidney cancer.

Concerning this clone itself: One end of the junction fails to match germline, which may point to a read error. The chain recombines TRBV7-9 with TRBJ1-3; D is unclear. Germline loops: CDR1 SEHNR, CDR2 FQNEAQ (reference sequence). The CDR3 is 15 residues long. The CDR3 nucleotides read TGTGCCAGCAGCTTAGAGGGCAGGATTGGAGACACCATATATTTT. Translated, it gives CASSLEGRIGDTIYF.

V usage is TRBV7-9 and J usage is TRBJ2-7; D possibly matches TRBD1 or TRBD2 (5 bases each). Trimming shortened V by 5 bases and J by 5 bases, and 13 bases separated the two germline ends. There are 13 residues in the CDR3. Germline values: CDR1 SEHNR, CDR2 FQNEAQ (reference sequence). CDR3 sequence: CASSPLRGHEQYF. CDR3 DNA sequence: TGTGCCAGCAGCCCCTTGAGGGGCCACGAGCAGTACTTC.

V and J are TRBV4-1 and TRBJ2-5; 8 positions agree with TRBD2. This CDR3 has 14 residues. The junction had 5 bases not matched to a gene; V was cut back by 3 bases and J by 5 bases. Germline CDR1 is MGHRA and CDR2 is YSYEKL. CDR3 in amino acids: CASSQGAGAETQYF. The CDR3 DNA reads as TGCGCCAGCAGCCAGGGAGCGGGAGCGGAGACCCAGTACTTC.

The chain combines TRBV11-2 with TRBJ2-5, with unresolved D. The J call may not be correct, given that the DNA end is closer to TRBJ2-7. The CDR3 loop spans 12 amino acids. In germline, CDR1 is SGHAT, CDR2 FQNNGV. As DNA, the CDR3 is TGTGCCAGCAGCTTAGGAGAGTTCGAGCAGTACTTC. It is translated as CASSLGEFEQYF.

This clone was seen once. This sequence joins TRBV28 and TRBJ2-3; TRBD2 aligns across 8 bases. This CDR3 comprises 14 residues. CDR1 MDHEN and CDR2 SYDVKM come from the germline V gene. V shed 5 bases, J shed 0 bases, and the junction held 1 base outside the gene matches. CDR3 sequence: CASSLAGSTDTQYF. In DNA form, the CDR3 reads TGTGCCAGCAGTCTAGCGGGCAGCACAGATACGCAGTATTTT.

The rearrangement links TRBV9 to TRBJ2-5; D is undetermined. The J call may not be correct, given that the DNA end is closer to TRBJ2-7. This CDR3 is built from 13 residues. Germline values: CDR1 SGDLS, CDR2 YYNGEE. This CDR3 is CASSADPAYEQYF. In nucleotides, the CDR3 is TGTGCCAGCAGCGCCGACCCAGCCTACGAGCAGTACTTC.

The V gene is TRBV2, the J gene TRBJ2-2; 10 bases agree with TRBD2. This CDR3 is 16 amino acids long. Trimming at V came to 1 base and at J to 10 bases, leaving 9 bases not matched to a gene. Germline V gene sequence: CDR1 SNHLY, CDR2 FYNNEI. CDR3 coding DNA: TGTGCCAGCAGTGAAGACCCTAGCGGGAGAGGAGAGGAGCTGTTTTTT. As protein: CASSEDPSGRGEELFF. Based on the CDR3 plus reference TRBV2 and TRBJ2-2, the full variable domain is EPEVTQTPSHQVTQMGQEVILRCVPISNHLYFYWYRQILGQKVEFLVSFYNNEISEKSEIFDDQFSVERPDGSNFTLKIRSTKLEDSAMYFCASSEDPSGRGEELFFGEGSRLTVL.

This chain links TRBV6-4 with TRBJ2-3; 7 positions agree with TRBD2. After removal of 6 bases from V and 0 bases from J, the junction contained 6 bases not matched to a gene. In germline, CDR1 is MRHNA, CDR2 SNTAGT. There are 15 residues in the CDR3. The CDR3 loop reads CASSLSGTSTDTQYF. CDR3 sequence (DNA): TGTGCCAGCAGCCTAAGCGGGACTAGCACAGATACGCAGTATTTT.

The chain recombines TRBV7-3 with TRBJ2-3; 13 nucleotides agree with TRBD2. CDR3 length: 17 amino acids. The V segment lost 5 bases and the J segment 4 bases; nucleotides outside the gene matches: 9. CDR1 and CDR2 from the germline V gene are SGHTA and FQGTGA. The CDR3 spells CASSITGTSGKADTQYF. The CDR3, as DNA: TGTGCCAGCAGCATTACCGGGACTAGCGGGAAAGCAGATACGCAGTATTTT.

This CDR3 is CAIGVGGEQYF. As DNA, the CDR3 is TGTGCCATCGGAGTGGGGGGGGAGCAGTACTTC. This rearrangement joins TRBV25-1 to TRBJ2-5, with 7 nucleotides matching TRBD2. The CDR3 is 11 amino acids. With V trimmed by 10 bases and J by 11 bases, 10 bases remained unmatched. Germline V lookup: CDR1 MGHDK, CDR2 SYGVNS.

A remark on this clone: The same CDR3 can be traced to other DNA sequences in this sample. The rearrangement joins TRBV28 to TRBJ2-1; D is perhaps TRBD1 or TRBD2 (5 bases each). The CDR3 runs 13 residues. Germline V gene lookup returns CDR1 MDHEN and CDR2 SYDVKM. V was shortened by 3 bases and J by 4 bases, with 7 bases between the two germline ends. This chain's CDR3 is CASSFGGYNEQFF. Here the CDR3 DNA reads TGTGCCAGCAGTTTTGGGGGATACAATGAGCAGTTCTTC.

This clone has just one count. The genes are TRBV7-2 and TRBJ2-5; 7 positions agree with TRBD2. CDR3 length equals 15 residues. V shed 5 bases, J shed 4 bases, and the junction held 10 bases outside the gene matches. CDR1 and CDR2 from the germline V gene are SGHTA and FQGNSA. CDR3 region: CASSPGGSAGETQYF. The CDR3 DNA is TGTGCCAGCAGCCCCGGGGGGTCGGCCGGAGAGACCCAGTACTTC.

The V gene is TRBV9, the J gene TRBJ2-2; D may be TRBD2 (5 bases). This CDR3 contains 15 residues. The V end lost 3 bases, the J end lost 4 bases, and 13 bases lay between the germline ends. Germline CDR1 is SGDLS and CDR2 is YYNGEE. CDR3 nucleotides: TGTGCCAGCAGCGAAGGACCCAGCGGCACCGGGGAGCTGTTTTTT. As protein: CASSEGPSGTGELFF.

The chain employs TRBV27 and TRBJ1-2; possibly TRBD1 for D (6 bases). CDR3 length equals 14 residues. Germline lookup yields CDR1 MNHEY and CDR2 SMNVEV (reference sequence). With 3 bases removed from V and 4 bases from J, the gap between germline ends came to 12 bases. CDR3 nucleotides: TGTGCCAGCAGTTTGCAGGGGCTGGGCTATGGCTACACCTTC. Translation: CASSLQGLGYGYTF.

The chain links TRBV19 to TRBJ1-4, with 10 bases aligning to TRBD1. The germline CDR1 and CDR2 sequences are LNHDA and SQIVND (reference sequence). The CDR3 loop spans 15 amino acids. V lost 3 bases to trimming and J lost 5 bases; unmatched junction nucleotides: 3. The CDR3 spells CASSIGQGGNEKLFF. The CDR3 DNA reads TGTGCCAGTAGTATTGGACAGGGGGGGAATGAAAAACTGTTTTTT. Combining the CDR3 with reference TRBV19 and TRBJ1-4 gives the whole variable domain DGGITQSPKYLFRKEGQNVTLSCEQNLNHDAMYWYRQDPGQGLRLIYYSQIVNDFQKGDIAEGYSVSREKKESFPLTVTSAQKNPTAFYLCASSIGQGGNEKLFFGSGTQLSVL.

The chain joins TRBV5-3 to TRBJ2-7; 15 nucleotides line up with TRBD2. TRBV5-3 is an open reading frame, and its role is uncertain. This CDR3 has 15 residues. The trim removed 8 bases at V and 7 bases at J, leaving 10 bases unmatched. CDR3 region: CASSRTSGRVREQYF. The CDR3 DNA sequence: TGTGCCAGCAGCAGGACTAGCGGGAGGGTTAGGGAGCAGTACTTC.

The table lists this clone with a few counts. This sequence joins TRBV30 and TRBJ2-2, with 8 bases that match TRBD2. Germline-derived CDR1 and CDR2 are GTSNPN and SVGIG (reference sequence). The CDR3 spans 16 residues. CDR3 amino acids: CARGGGLSANTGELFF. The CDR3 nucleotides read TGTGCTCGGGGGGGCGGACTATCCGCGAACACCGGGGAGCTGTTTTTT.

This chain joins TRBV9 and TRBJ2-1; the match to TRBD1 covers 7 bases. Germline V gives CDR1 SGDLS, CDR2 YYNGEE. The CDR3 is made up of 14 amino acids. J lost 8 bases, V lost 6 bases, and 11 bases had no gene match. The CDR3 sequence is CASTPGQPLDEQFF. CDR3 sequence (DNA): TGTGCCAGCACCCCGGGACAGCCGCTCGATGAGCAGTTCTTC.

DNA for the CDR3: TGCGCCAGCAGCTTGGCCTCCAGCTCCTACGAGCAGTACTTC. Its translation: CASSLASSSYEQYF. This chain links TRBV5-1 with TRBJ2-7; unclear D gene. Deletions cut 0 bases from V and 0 bases from J, with 7 bases between. CDR3 length: 14 residues. Per the germline V gene, CDR1 is SGHRS and CDR2 is YFSETQ. The whole variable domain, filled in from reference TRBV5-1 and TRBJ2-7, reads KAGVTQTPRYLIKTRGQQVTLSCSPISGHRSVSWYQQTPGQGLQFLFEYFSETQRNKGNFPGRFSGRQFSNSRSEMNVSTLELGDSALYLCASSLASSSYEQYFGPGTRLTVT.

The chain carries TRBV2 and TRBJ2-7; TRBD1 matches at 9 bases. The germline gives CDR1 SNHLY, CDR2 FYNNEI. Unmatched junction bases numbered 5, after V lost 4 bases and J lost 4 bases. The CDR3 consists of 14 residues. CDR3 in DNA: TGTGCCAGCAGTGTCGCGGACAGGGGTTACGAGCAGTACTTC. Its translation is CASSVADRGYEQYF.

V gene TRBV27 combines with J gene TRBJ1-5; no definite D call. CDR1 is MNHEY, CDR2 SMNVEV, per germline (reference sequence). Between the trimmed V and J ends, which lost 0 bases and 6 bases, there was a span of 9 bases. This CDR3 has 14 amino acids. The CDR3 reads CASSLSGSLQPQHF. DNA for the CDR3: TGTGCCAGCAGTTTATCCGGCTCACTTCAGCCCCAGCATTTT.